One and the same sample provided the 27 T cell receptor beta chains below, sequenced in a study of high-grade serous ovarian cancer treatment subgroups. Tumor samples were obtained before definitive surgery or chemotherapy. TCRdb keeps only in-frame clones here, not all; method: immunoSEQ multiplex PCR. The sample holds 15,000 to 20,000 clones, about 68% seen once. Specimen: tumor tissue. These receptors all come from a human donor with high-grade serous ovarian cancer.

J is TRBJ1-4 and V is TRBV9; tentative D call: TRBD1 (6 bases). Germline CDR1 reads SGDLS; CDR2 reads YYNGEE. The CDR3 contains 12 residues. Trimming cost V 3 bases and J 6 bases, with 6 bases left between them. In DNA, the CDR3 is TGTGCCAGCAGCGCAGGGGATGAAAAACTGTTTTTT. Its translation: CASSAGDEKLFF.

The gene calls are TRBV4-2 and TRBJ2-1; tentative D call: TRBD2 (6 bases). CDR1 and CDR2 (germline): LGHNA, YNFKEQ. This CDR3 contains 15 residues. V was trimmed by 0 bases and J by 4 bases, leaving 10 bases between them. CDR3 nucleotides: TGTGCCAGCAGCCAAGAGGAGGGGTCATACAATGAGCAGTTCTTC. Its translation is CASSQEEGSYNEQFF.

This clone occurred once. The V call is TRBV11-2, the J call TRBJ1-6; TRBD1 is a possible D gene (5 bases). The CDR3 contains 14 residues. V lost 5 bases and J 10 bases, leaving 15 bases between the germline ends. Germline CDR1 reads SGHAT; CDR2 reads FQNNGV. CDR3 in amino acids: CASSGQGRGSPLHF. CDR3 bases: TGTGCCAGCAGCGGGCAGGGACGAGGGTCACCCCTCCACTTT.

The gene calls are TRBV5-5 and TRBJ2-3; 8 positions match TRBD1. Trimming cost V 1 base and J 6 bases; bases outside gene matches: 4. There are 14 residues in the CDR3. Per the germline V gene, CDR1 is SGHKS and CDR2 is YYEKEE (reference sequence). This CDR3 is CASSLPGTGDTQYF. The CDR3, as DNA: TGTGCCAGCAGCTTGCCTGGGACAGGTGATACGCAGTATTTT.

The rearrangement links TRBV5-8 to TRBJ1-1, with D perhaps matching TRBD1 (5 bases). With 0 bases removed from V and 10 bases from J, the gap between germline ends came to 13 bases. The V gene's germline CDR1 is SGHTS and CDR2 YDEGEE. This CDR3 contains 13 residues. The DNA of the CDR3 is TGTGCCAGCAGCTTGGCCGTCGGGGGAACAGCTTTCTTT. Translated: CASSLAVGGTAFF.

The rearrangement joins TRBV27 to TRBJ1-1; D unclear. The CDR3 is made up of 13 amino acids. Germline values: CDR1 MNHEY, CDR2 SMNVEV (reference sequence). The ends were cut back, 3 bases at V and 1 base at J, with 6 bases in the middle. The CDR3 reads CASSLVPNTEAFF. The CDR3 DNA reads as TGTGCCAGCAGTTTGGTCCCGAACACTGAAGCTTTCTTT.

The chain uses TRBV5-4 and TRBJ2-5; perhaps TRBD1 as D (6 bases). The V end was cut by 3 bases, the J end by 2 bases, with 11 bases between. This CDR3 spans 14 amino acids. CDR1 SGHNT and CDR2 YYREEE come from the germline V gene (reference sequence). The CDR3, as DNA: TGTGCCAGCAGCTACCGGACAGCTCAAGAGACCCAGTACTTC. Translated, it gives CASSYRTAQETQYF.

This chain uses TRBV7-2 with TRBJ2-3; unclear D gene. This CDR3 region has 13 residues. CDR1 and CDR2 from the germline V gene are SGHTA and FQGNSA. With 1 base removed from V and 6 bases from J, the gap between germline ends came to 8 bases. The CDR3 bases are TGTGCCAGCAGCTTAGGGGATTACGATACGCAGTATTTT. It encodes CASSLGDYDTQYF.

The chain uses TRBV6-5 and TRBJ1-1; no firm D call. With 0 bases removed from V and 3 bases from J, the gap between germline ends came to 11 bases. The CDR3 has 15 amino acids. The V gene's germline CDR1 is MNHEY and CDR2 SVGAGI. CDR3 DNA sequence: TGTGCCAGCAGTTACTCTTCGATGGGTTACACTGAAGCTTTCTTT. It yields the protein CASSYSSMGYTEAFF.

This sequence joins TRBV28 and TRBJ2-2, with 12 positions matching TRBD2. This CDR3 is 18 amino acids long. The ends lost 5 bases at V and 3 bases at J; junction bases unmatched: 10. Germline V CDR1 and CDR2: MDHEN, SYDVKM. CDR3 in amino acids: CASSDPGLAGIYTGELFF. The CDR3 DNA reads TGTGCCAGCAGTGATCCGGGACTAGCGGGTATTTACACCGGGGAGCTGTTTTTT.

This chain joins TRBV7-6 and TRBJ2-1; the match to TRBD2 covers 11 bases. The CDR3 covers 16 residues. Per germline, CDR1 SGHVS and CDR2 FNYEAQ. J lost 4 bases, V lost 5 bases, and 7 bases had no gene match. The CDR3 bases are TGTGCCAGCAGCCCGAGGGTAGCGGGAGGGTACAATGAGCAGTTCTTC. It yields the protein CASSPRVAGGYNEQFF.

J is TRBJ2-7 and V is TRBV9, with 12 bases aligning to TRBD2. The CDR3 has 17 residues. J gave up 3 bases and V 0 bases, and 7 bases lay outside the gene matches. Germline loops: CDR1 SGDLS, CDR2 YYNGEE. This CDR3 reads CASSVAQGLAGDYEQYF. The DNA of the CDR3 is TGTGCCAGCAGCGTAGCTCAGGGACTAGCGGGCGACTACGAGCAGTACTTC.

DNA for the CDR3: TGTGCCAGCAGGCCGCTGGCAGGGTTCTCCTACGAGCAGTACTTC. It encodes CASRPLAGFSYEQYF. V and J are TRBV6-5 and TRBJ2-7, with D maybe TRBD1 (5 bases). The CDR3 covers 15 residues. V lost 6 bases to trimming and J lost 0 bases, with 15 bases between them. CDR1 and CDR2 (germline): MNHEY, SVGAGI.

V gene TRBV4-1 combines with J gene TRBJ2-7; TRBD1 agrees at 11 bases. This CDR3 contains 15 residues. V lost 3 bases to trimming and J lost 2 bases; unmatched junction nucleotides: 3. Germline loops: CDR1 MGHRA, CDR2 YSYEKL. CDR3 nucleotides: TGCGCCAGCAGCCAGGGACAGGGGGTACCCTACGAGCAGTACTTC. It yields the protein CASSQGQGVPYEQYF.

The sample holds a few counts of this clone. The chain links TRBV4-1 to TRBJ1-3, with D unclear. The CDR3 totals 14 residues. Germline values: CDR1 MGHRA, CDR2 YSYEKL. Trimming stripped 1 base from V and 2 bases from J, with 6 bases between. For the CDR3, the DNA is TGCGCCAGCAGCCAAGTTGATCCTGGAAACACCATATATTTT. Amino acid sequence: CASSQVDPGNTIYF.

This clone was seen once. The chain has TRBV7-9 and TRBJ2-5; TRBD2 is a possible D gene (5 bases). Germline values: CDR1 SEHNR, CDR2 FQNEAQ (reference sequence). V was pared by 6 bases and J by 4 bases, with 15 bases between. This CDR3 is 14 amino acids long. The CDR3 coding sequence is TGTGCCAGCAGTCCTGAGGAGGTTGTAGAGACCCAGTACTTC. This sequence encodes CASSPEEVVETQYF.

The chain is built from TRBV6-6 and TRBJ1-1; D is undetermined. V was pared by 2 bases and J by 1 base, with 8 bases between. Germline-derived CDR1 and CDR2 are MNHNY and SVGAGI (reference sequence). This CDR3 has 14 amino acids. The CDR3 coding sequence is TGTGCCAGCAGTTACGGGCAGAGGAACACTGAAGCTTTCTTT. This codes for CASSYGQRNTEAFF.

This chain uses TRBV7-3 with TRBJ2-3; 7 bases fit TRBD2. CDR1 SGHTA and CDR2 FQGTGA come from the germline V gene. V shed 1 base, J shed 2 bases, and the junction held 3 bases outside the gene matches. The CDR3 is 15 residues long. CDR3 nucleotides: TGTGCCAGCAGCTTAATGGGAGGGGACACAGATACGCAGTATTTT. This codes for CASSLMGGDTDTQYF.

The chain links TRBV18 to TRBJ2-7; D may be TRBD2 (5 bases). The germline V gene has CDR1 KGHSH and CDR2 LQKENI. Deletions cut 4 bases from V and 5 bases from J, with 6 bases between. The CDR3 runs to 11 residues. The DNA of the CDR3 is TGTGCCAGCTCACGGGGAGACGAGCAGTACTTC. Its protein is CASSRGDEQYF.

The CDR3 bases are TGCGCCAGCAGCATGGCTAGCGGGAGTGAGACCCAGTACTTC. It encodes CASSMASGSETQYF. The V call is TRBV5-1, the J call TRBJ2-5; 10 bases match TRBD2. This CDR3 region has 14 residues. V shed 4 bases, J shed 5 bases, and the junction held 5 bases outside the gene matches. Germline values: CDR1 SGHRS, CDR2 YFSETQ.

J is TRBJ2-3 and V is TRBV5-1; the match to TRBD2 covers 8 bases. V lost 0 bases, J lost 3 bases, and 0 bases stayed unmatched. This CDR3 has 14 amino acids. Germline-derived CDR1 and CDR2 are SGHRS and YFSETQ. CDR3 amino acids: CASSLERETDTQYF. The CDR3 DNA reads TGCGCCAGCAGCTTGGAGCGGGAGACAGATACGCAGTATTTT. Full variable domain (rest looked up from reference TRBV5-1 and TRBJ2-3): KAGVTQTPRYLIKTRGQQVTLSCSPISGHRSVSWYQQTPGQGLQFLFEYFSETQRNKGNFPGRFSGRQFSNSRSEMNVSTLELGDSALYLCASSLERETDTQYFGPGTRLTVL.

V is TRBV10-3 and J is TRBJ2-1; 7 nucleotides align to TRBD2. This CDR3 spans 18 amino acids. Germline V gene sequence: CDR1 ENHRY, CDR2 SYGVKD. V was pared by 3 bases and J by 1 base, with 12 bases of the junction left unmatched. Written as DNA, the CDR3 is TGTGCCATCAGTGAATTTTTAGTGGGGACTACTTCCTACAATGAGCAGTTCTTC. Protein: CAISEFLVGTTSYNEQFF.

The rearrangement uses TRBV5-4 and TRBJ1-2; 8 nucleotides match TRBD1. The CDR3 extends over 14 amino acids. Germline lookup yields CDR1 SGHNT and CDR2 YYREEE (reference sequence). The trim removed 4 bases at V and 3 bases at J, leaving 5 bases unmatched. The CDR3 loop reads CASSRNRGDYGYTF. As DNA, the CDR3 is TGTGCCAGCAGCCGAAACAGGGGGGACTATGGCTACACCTTC.

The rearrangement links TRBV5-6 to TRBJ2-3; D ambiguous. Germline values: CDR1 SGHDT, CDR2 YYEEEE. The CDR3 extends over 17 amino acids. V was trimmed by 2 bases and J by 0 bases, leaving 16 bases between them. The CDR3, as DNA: TGTGCCAGCAGCTTTGTAAGAGGAGTTTATAGCACAGATACGCAGTATTTT. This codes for CASSFVRGVYSTDTQYF.

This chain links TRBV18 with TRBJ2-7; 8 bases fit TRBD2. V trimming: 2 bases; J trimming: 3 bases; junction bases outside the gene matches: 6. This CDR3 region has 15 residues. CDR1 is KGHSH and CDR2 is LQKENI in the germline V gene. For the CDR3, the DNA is TGTGCCAGCTCACCATCGGGGGGGACCCACTACGAGCAGTACTTC. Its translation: CASSPSGGTHYEQYF.

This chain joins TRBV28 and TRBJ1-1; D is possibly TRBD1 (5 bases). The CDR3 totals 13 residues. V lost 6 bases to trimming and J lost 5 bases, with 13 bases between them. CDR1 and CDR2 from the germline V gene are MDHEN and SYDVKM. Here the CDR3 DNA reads TGTGCCAGCAGCCGGACAACGGGGACTGAAGCTTTCTTT. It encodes CASSRTTGTEAFF.

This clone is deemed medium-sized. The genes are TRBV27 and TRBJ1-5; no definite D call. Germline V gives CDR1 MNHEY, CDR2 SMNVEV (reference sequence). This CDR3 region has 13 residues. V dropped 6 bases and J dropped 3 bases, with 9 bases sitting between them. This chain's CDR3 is CASRGQPNQPQHF. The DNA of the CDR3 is TGTGCCAGCAGGGGTCAGCCCAATCAGCCCCAGCATTTT.